This entry is about one T cell receptor (beta chain). Some clones are missing from TCRdb's copy, which holds only in-frame ones; the method was immunoSEQ multiplex PCR. The table has under 300,000 clones, 89% seen once; the top ten hold approximately 5%. CDR3 length: 13 amino acids. The V gene's germline CDR1 is LGHDT and CDR2 YNNKEL (reference sequence). V dropped 2 bases and J dropped 5 bases, with 6 bases sitting between them. These data belong to a study of blood T cell repertoires in COVID-19. The receptor comes from a woman between 35 and 50 years old who had recovered from COVID-19. Sequencing used peripheral blood. The V and J genes are TRBV3-1 (or the pseudogene TRBV3-2) and TRBJ2-2; D ambiguous. The CDR3 DNA sequence: TGTGCCAGCAGCCAAACGAGTACCGGGGAGCTGTTTTTT. Amino acid sequence: CASSQTSTGELFF.